Shown below are 22 T cell receptor beta chains from a single sample sequenced in a study of T cell responses to AZD1222 COVID-19 vaccine. Libraries were prepared by immunoSEQ multiplex PCR; TCRdb keeps only in-frame clonotypes and omits some of them. The sample holds tens of thousands of clones, roughly four fifths seen once. This sample comprised peripheral blood, obtained 28 days after the second AZD1222 dose. The receptors shown here come from an adult who received the AZD1222 COVID-19 vaccine.

The CDR3 here is CASSLTSGLYEQYF. CDR3 in DNA: TGTGCCAGCAGTCTCACTAGCGGGCTCTACGAGCAGTACTTC. The chain uses TRBV28 and TRBJ2-7; TRBD2 agrees at 9 bases. CDR3 length equals 14 residues. Losses at the gene ends were 5 bases for V and 3 bases for J; bases not matched to a gene: 5. Germline CDR1 reads MDHEN; CDR2 reads SYDVKM. Full variable domain (rest looked up from reference TRBV28 and TRBJ2-7): DVKVTQSSRYLVKRTGEKVFLECVQDMDHENMFWYRQDPGLGLRLIYFSYDVKMKEKGDIPEGYSVSREKKERFSLILESASTNQTSMYLCASSLTSGLYEQYFGPGTRLTVT.

The CDR3, as DNA: TGTGCCATCAGTGAGTCGACAGGGGAATATGGCTACACCTTC. Amino acid sequence: CAISESTGEYGYTF. The chain joins TRBV10-3 to TRBJ1-2, with TRBD1 matching 8 bases. Germline loops: CDR1 ENHRY, CDR2 SYGVKD. Trimming cost V 0 bases and J 5 bases; bases outside gene matches: 2. The CDR3 has 14 residues.

V and J are TRBV2 and TRBJ1-2, with TRBD1 matching 12 bases. The V gene's germline CDR1 is SNHLY and CDR2 FYNNEI. This CDR3 contains 13 residues. Trimming cost V 7 bases and J 8 bases; bases outside gene matches: 5. For the CDR3, the DNA is TGTGCCAGCAAGGGACAGGGGGCGGAGGGCTACACCTTC. Translated, it gives CASKGQGAEGYTF.

The V and J genes are TRBV14 and TRBJ1-2; TRBD1 might be the D (6 bases). The V gene lost 1 base and the J gene lost 4 bases, with 16 bases spanning the gap. Germline assignment: CDR1 SGHDN and CDR2 FVKESK. The CDR3 runs to 16 residues. This CDR3 reads CASSQVRGGRSYGYTF. CDR3 nucleotides: TGTGCCAGCAGCCAAGTACGAGGGGGTCGGAGCTATGGCTACACCTTC.

The chain carries TRBV19 and TRBJ2-7; possibly TRBD1 for D (5 bases). Trimming pared 4 bases from V and 3 bases from J, leaving 10 bases between. Germline V CDR1 and CDR2: LNHDA, SQIVND (reference sequence). The CDR3 is 13 residues long. CDR3 protein: CASSSRQGYEQYF. CDR3 sequence (DNA): TGTGCCAGTAGTAGTCGGCAGGGCTACGAGCAGTACTTC.

The chain couples TRBV10-3 to TRBJ2-3, with no clear D. Trimming pared 4 bases from V and 6 bases from J, leaving 17 bases between. From germline, CDR1 is ENHRY and CDR2 SYGVKD. This CDR3 has 15 amino acids. The DNA for the CDR3 is TGTGCCATCAGTGGAGGCCGGGCGCCGGGCGATACGCAGTATTTT. Amino acid sequence: CAISGGRAPGDTQYF.

This clone was found once. The J gene is TRBJ1-5, the V gene TRBV2, with D unresolved. The CDR3 is made up of 15 amino acids. Looked up from germline, CDR1 is SNHLY and CDR2 is FYNNEI. Trimming left V 2 bases short and J 0 bases short, with 8 bases between. CDR3 sequence reads: CASSELGVSNQPQHF. DNA of the CDR3: TGTGCCAGCAGTGAACTGGGAGTTAGCAATCAGCCCCAGCATTTT.

This sequence joins TRBV7-2 and TRBJ2-5; D remains unclear. The germline CDR1 and CDR2 sequences are SGHTA and FQGNSA. The CDR3 covers 14 residues. V lost 0 bases and J lost 4, with 9 bases in between. The CDR3 protein is CASSLAGTSETQYF. The CDR3 DNA follows: TGTGCCAGCAGCTTAGCGGGAACGTCAGAGACCCAGTACTTC.

The chain couples TRBV18 to TRBJ2-7; 14 nucleotides match TRBD2. Germline CDR1 is KGHSH and CDR2 is LQKENI. V was pared by 3 bases and J by 4 bases, with 8 bases of the junction left unmatched. The CDR3 covers 17 residues. This chain's CDR3 is CASSPSGLAGVAYEQYF. DNA of the CDR3: TGTGCCAGCTCACCCTCGGGACTAGCGGGAGTGGCTTACGAGCAGTACTTC.

The chain couples TRBV29-1 to TRBJ1-4, with TRBD1 matching over 7 bases. The junction had 10 bases not matched to a gene; V was cut back by 4 bases and J by 5 bases. The CDR3 is 15 residues long. Germline CDR1 is SQVTM and CDR2 is ANQGSEA. The CDR3 is CSVVGRGQGNEKLFF. The CDR3 DNA follows: TGCAGCGTTGTCGGGAGGGGGCAGGGAAATGAAAAACTGTTTTTT.

The chain combines TRBV28 with TRBJ2-3; D is possibly TRBD1 or TRBD2 (5 bases each). CDR3 length equals 14 residues. Germline CDR1 is MDHEN and CDR2 is SYDVKM. Trimming removed 2 bases from V and 2 bases from J, with 8 bases in between. The CDR3: CASSLGTFTDTQYF. The DNA of the CDR3 is TGTGCCAGCAGTTTAGGGACCTTCACAGATACGCAGTATTTT.

The chain has TRBV6-5 and TRBJ2-1; 8 positions agree with TRBD2. Trimming took 4 bases from V and 2 from J; bases not matched to a gene: 4. Germline values: CDR1 MNHEY, CDR2 SVGAGI. The CDR3 length is 15 residues. CDR3 sequence reads: CASSSGLGPYNEQFF. CDR3 bases: TGTGCCAGCAGTTCGGGACTAGGTCCCTACAATGAGCAGTTCTTC.

This clone was picked up one time. The genes are TRBV18 and TRBJ1-2; D remains ambiguous. Trimming cost V 6 bases and J 8 bases, with 10 bases left between them. CDR1 is KGHSH, CDR2 LQKENI, per germline. There are 11 residues in the CDR3. In DNA form, the CDR3 reads TGTGCCAGCTCGCGTACAGTGGGCTACACCTTC. Translating it yields CASSRTVGYTF.

The chain is built from TRBV10-3 and TRBJ1-1; D is uncertain. The CDR3 is made up of 13 amino acids. Germline V gene data show CDR1 as ENHRY and CDR2 as SYGVKD. The ends were cut back, 10 bases at V and 0 bases at J, with 12 bases in the middle. CDR3 amino acids: CARRKEVNTEAFF. DNA for the CDR3: TGTGCCAGACGGAAGGAGGTGAACACTGAAGCTTTCTTT.

V gene TRBV28 combines with J gene TRBJ1-6; 7 bases line up with TRBD1. In germline, CDR1 is MDHEN, CDR2 SYDVKM. The CDR3 is 14 residues long. Unmatched junction bases numbered 9, after V lost 8 bases and J lost 8 bases. CDR3 sequence (DNA): TGTGCCAGCGGCTCTGGACAGGATTATTCACCCCTCCACTTT. Encoded protein: CASGSGQDYSPLHF.

This chain joins TRBV5-6 and TRBJ2-1, with TRBD2 as a possible D gene (6 bases). CDR3 length equals 15 residues. The ends were cut back, 4 bases at V and 4 bases at J, with 15 bases in the middle. The germline V gene encodes CDR1 SGHDT and CDR2 YYEEEE. CDR3 bases: TGTGCCAGCAGCCCCAAGTGGGGGGATTACAATGAGCAGTTCTTC. It specifies CASSPKWGDYNEQFF.

V gene TRBV5-1 combines with J gene TRBJ1-1; the match to TRBD1 covers 10 bases. There are 16 residues in the CDR3. Germline V CDR1 and CDR2: SGHRS, YFSETQ. The trim removed 0 bases at V and 6 bases at J, leaving 8 bases unmatched. This CDR3 reads CASSLVRQGARSEAFF. CDR3 DNA: TGCGCCAGCAGCTTGGTACGACAGGGGGCGCGGTCTGAAGCTTTCTTT.

The V call is TRBV2, the J call TRBJ1-4; unclear D gene. This CDR3 contains 11 residues. V shed 8 bases and J shed 5 bases, with 6 bases lying between them. Germline V lookup: CDR1 SNHLY, CDR2 FYNNEI. CDR3 coding DNA: TGTGCCAGCGGGCGAAATGAAAAACTGTTTTTT. This gives the protein CASGRNEKLFF. Looking up the rest from reference TRBV2 and TRBJ1-4 gives the full variable domain: EPEVTQTPSHQVTQMGQEVILRCVPISNHLYFYWYRQILGQKVEFLVSFYNNEISEKSEIFDDQFSVERPDGSNFTLKIRSTKLEDSAMYFCASGRNEKLFFGSGTQLSVL.

This chain connects TRBV19 to TRBJ2-1; TRBD1 matches at 7 bases. The ends lost 6 bases at V and 3 bases at J; junction bases unmatched: 11. CDR3 length equals 16 residues. Germline CDR1 reads LNHDA; CDR2 reads SQIVND (reference sequence). DNA for the CDR3: TGTGCCAGTAGCTTTGCCGGGACAGCTTTCTACAATGAGCAGTTCTTC. It encodes CASSFAGTAFYNEQFF. The variable domain in full, with the rest retrieved from reference TRBV19 and TRBJ2-1, is DGGITQSPKYLFRKEGQNVTLSCEQNLNHDAMYWYRQDPGQGLRLIYYSQIVNDFQKGDIAEGYSVSREKKESFPLTVTSAQKNPTAFYLCASSFAGTAFYNEQFFGPGTRLTVL.

This sequence joins TRBV15 and TRBJ2-7; tentative D call: TRBD2 (5 bases). Per germline, CDR1 LNHNV and CDR2 YYDKDF (reference sequence). CDR3 length equals 14 residues. Trimming stripped 1 base from V and 1 base from J, with 8 bases between. CDR3 coding DNA: TGTGCCACCAGCAGAGCCGGAGGATCCTACGAGCAGTACTTC. Protein sequence: CATSRAGGSYEQYF.

This clone showed up just a few times. V and J are TRBV7-2 and TRBJ1-1; D is uncertain. In germline, CDR1 is SGHTA, CDR2 FQGNSA. With 1 base removed from V and 7 bases from J, the gap between germline ends came to 19 bases. This CDR3 comprises 16 residues. DNA for the CDR3: TGTGCCAGCAGCTTAGATGGGCAGCTCTCACGAAGTGAAGCTTTCTTT. It specifies CASSLDGQLSRSEAFF.

V gene TRBV11-1 combines with J gene TRBJ2-5, with D unclear. The length of the CDR3 is 16 residues. Trimming cost V 0 bases and J 5 bases, with 16 bases left between them. Germline CDR1 SGHAT, CDR2 FQDESV (reference sequence). CDR3 DNA sequence: TGTGCCAGCAGCTTAGCTTCAGGAGCAGCCGGGGAGACCCAGTACTTC. This translates into CASSLASGAAGETQYF.